The text below deals with one T cell receptor beta chain. No antigen is known for it. The data belong to a study of radiation and T cells in renal cell carcinoma. Broader study findings: Irradiated tumors held more dominant CDR3 motifs than control tumors. Irradiated tumors had higher TCR clonality than control tumors. Without pretreatment biopsies, baseline tumor clonotype presence was undetermined.

This CDR3 has 18 residues. Germline values: CDR1 SGHTA, CDR2 FQGTGA. Unmatched junction bases numbered 10, after V lost 3 bases and J lost 0 bases. This table comes from immunoSEQ multiplex PCR, and its TCRdb copy is limited to in-frame clones, with some not included. The sample lists 17,000 or so clones, 50% to 70% occurring once. Treatment defined: 15 Gy SBRT to primary tumor, nephrectomy 4 weeks later. Nephrectomy followed 15 Gy stereotactic body radiation by 4 weeks. This sequence joins TRBV7-3 and TRBJ2-3; the match to TRBD2 covers 9 bases. The clonotype was recovered from a man aged 50-59 years with renal cell carcinoma. The material was tumor tissue, obtained from a patient whose treatment included radiotherapy and nephrectomy. In nucleotides, the CDR3 is TGTGCCAGCAGCTTGAGAGCGGGGGGTCTAACTAGCACAGATACGCAGTATTTT. Translation gives CASSLRAGGLTSTDTQYF.